This T cell receptor (beta chain) was sequenced for a study of blood T cell repertoires in COVID-19. The CDR3 spans 15 residues. J was trimmed by 4 bases and V by 4 bases; bases with no gene match: 9. Germline assignment: CDR1 SGHRS and CDR2 YFSETQ. Measured with immunoSEQ multiplex PCR; TCRdb has only the in-frame clones, and not every one. The data show around 130,000 clones, roughly 89% seen once. Sequenced material: PBMCs or T cells enriched from blood (not recorded which). The sequence derives from a woman between 25 and 40 years old who had recovered from COVID-19. The chain is built from TRBV5-1 and TRBJ1-1, with 8 positions matching TRBD1. CDR3 loop: CASSPGQVESTEAFF. DNA for the CDR3: TGCGCCAGCAGCCCGGGACAGGTTGAAAGCACTGAAGCTTTCTTT. Complete variable domain (other parts from reference TRBV5-1 and TRBJ1-1): KAGVTQTPRYLIKTRGQQVTLSCSPISGHRSVSWYQQTPGQGLQFLFEYFSETQRNKGNFPGRFSGRQFSNSRSEMNVSTLELGDSALYLCASSPGQVESTEAFFGQGTRLTVV.